One and the same sample provided the 4 T cell receptor beta chains below, sequenced in a study of cytomegalovirus exposure and HLA in healthy donors. Researchers ran the PCR with 60 Vbeta and 13 Jbeta primers. Assay used: immunoSEQ multiplex PCR; TCRdb lists only in-frame clones, some missing. The table lists approximately 140,000 clones, 79% of them singletons. Sequencing was done on a sample of PBMCs. These receptors all stem from a man aged 45-65 years in good health and CMV-seropositive.

Points on this clone: Different DNA sequences within this sample yield the same CDR3. The chain joins TRBV5-1 to TRBJ2-5; TRBD1 matches 8 bases. Germline-derived CDR1 and CDR2 are SGHRS and YFSETQ. This CDR3 has 15 amino acids. V lost 4 bases to trimming and J lost 2 bases; unmatched junction nucleotides: 7. The CDR3 loop reads CASSPDRVGQETQYF. The DNA for the CDR3 is TGCGCCAGCAGCCCGGACAGGGTAGGGCAAGAGACCCAGTACTTC.

V and J are TRBV28 and TRBJ2-5; weak D call: TRBD2 (5 bases). Looked up from germline, CDR1 is MDHEN and CDR2 is SYDVKM. The CDR3 is 14 residues long. V lost 7 bases and J lost 1, with 13 bases in between. The CDR3 nucleotides read TGTGCCAGCATCCGGCCGGGGAGCCAAGAGACCCAGTACTTC. It specifies CASIRPGSQETQYF.

V and J are TRBV11-2 and TRBJ2-1; TRBD2 agrees at 9 bases. After removal of 5 bases from V and 8 bases from J, the junction contained 16 bases not matched to a gene. This CDR3 is built from 17 residues. Germline assignment: CDR1 SGHAT and CDR2 FQNNGV. This CDR3 reads CASSHTPLAGLAYEQFF. In DNA, the CDR3 is TGTGCCAGCAGCCATACCCCTCTGGCGGGACTAGCCTATGAGCAGTTCTTC. The full variable domain, in which reference TRBV11-2 and TRBJ2-1 provide the parts outside the CDR3, is EAGVAQSPRYKIIEKRQSVAFWCNPISGHATLYWYQQILGQGPKLLIQFQNNGVVDDSQLPKDRFSAERLKGVDSTLKIQPAKLEDSAVYLCASSHTPLAGLAYEQFFGPGTRLTVL.

This clone was recorded a few times. The V gene is TRBV6-5, the J gene TRBJ1-3; TRBD1 is a possible D gene (5 bases). CDR3 length: 15 residues. Between the trimmed V and J ends, which lost 0 bases and 8 bases, there was a span of 14 bases. The germline gives CDR1 MNHEY, CDR2 SVGAGI. The CDR3 region has the DNA TGTGCCAGCAGTTACTCGAAAGGGAGGGGCCACACCATATATTTT. It specifies CASSYSKGRGHTIYF.